The rows below give T cell receptor beta chains drawn from one sample of a study of regulatory T cells in long-lasting Graves disease. Using its own MiXCR run on the multiplex PCR reads, TCRdb lists one record per CDR3 protein. The table shows hundreds of thousands of distinct CDR3 sequences, with roughly a sixth occurring only once. These records were also assigned to another study, of T cells in Graves' hyperthyroidism and ophthalmopathy.

The specimen was peripheral blood mononuclear cells (PBMCs), collected at new diagnosis, from a patient treated with antithyroid drugs. The receptor set was obtained from a man younger than 30 with Graves disease. Each CDR3 is given with its conserved first and last residue. The D gene is left open where the match is weak. Part of the rows lack a size; the others show once, few, many or a class for expanded clones.

j_call clone_size d_call v_call cdr3_aa cdr3_nt
TRBJ2-7 NA TRBD1 TRBV25-1 CASSELRQGVYEQYF TGTGCCAGCAGTGAATTACGACAGGGTGTCTACGAGCAGTACTTC
TRBJ2-4 many TRBD2 TRBV28 CASSVRGGRGDIQYF TGTGCCAGCAGTGTGCGGGGGGGGCGGGGGGACATTCAGTACTTC
TRBJ2-6 NA NA TRBV15 CATSRVGANVLTF TGTGCCACCAGCAGAGTCGGGGCCAACGTCCTGACTTTC
TRBJ2-1 NA TRBD2 TRBV27 CASSLSWTSGAYNEQFF TGTGCCAGCAGTTTATCGTGGACTAGCGGTGCCTACAATGAGCAGTTCTTC
TRBJ2-1 few NA TRBV5-1 CASSRGVQLAANNEQFF TGCGCCAGCAGCAGGGGGGTGCAGCTAGCGGCGAACAATGAGCAGTTCTTC
TRBJ2-1 few NA TRBV7-9 CASSLGPWQFF TGTGCCAGCAGCTTAGGTCCCTGGCAGTTCTTC
TRBJ2-3 many NA TRBV18 CASSPSCGDTQYF TGTGCCAGCTCACCCTCGTGCGGAGATACGCAGTATTTT
TRBJ1-1 many NA TRBV12-3/TRBV12-4 CASSPGFTEAFF TGTGCCAGCAGTCCGGGGTTCACTGAAGCTTTCTTT
TRBJ2-5 many TRBD1 TRBV2 CASRSGTGKETQYF TGTGCCAGCAGGTCCGGGACAGGGAAAGAGACCCAGTACTTC
TRBJ1-1 NA TRBD1 TRBV27 CASSLSFWTGNTEAFF TGTGCCAGCAGTCTTTCTTTTTGGACAGGGAACACTGAAGCTTTCTTT
TRBJ2-1 NA NA TRBV10-2 CASSEYGAYPYSYNEQFF TGCGCCAGCAGTGAGTACGGGGCCTACCCCTACTCCTACAATGAGCAGTTCTTC
TRBJ2-7 NA NA TRBV24-1 CATSIVDWRYEQYF TGTGCCACCAGTATCGTCGACTGGCGCTACGAGCAGTACTTC
TRBJ1-1 many NA TRBV10-1 CASSWGARTEAFF TGCGCCAGCAGTTGGGGGGCAAGGACTGAAGCTTTCTTT
TRBJ2-5 many TRBD2 TRBV20-1 CSARGSGIGETQYF TGCAGTGCTAGAGGAAGCGGGATCGGAGAGACCCAGTACTTC
TRBJ2-3 NA TRBD2 TRBV20-1 CSAPNPPGLAGWMDTQYF TGCAGTGCACCCAACCCCCCGGGACTAGCGGGATGGATGGATACGCAGTATTTT
TRBJ1-1 NA TRBD1 TRBV19 CASRHTGAGPTEAFF TGTGCCAGTAGGCACACAGGGGCCGGGCCGACTGAAGCTTTCTTT
TRBJ2-2 NA NA TRBV30 CAWSLTGELFF TGTGCCTGGAGTTTAACCGGGGAGCTGTTTTTT
TRBJ1-1 many TRBD1 TRBV28 CASSGTGVGNTEAFF TGTGCCAGCAGTGGGACAGGGGTAGGGAACACTGAAGCTTTCTTT
TRBJ1-3 NA NA TRBV30 CASGSSGNTIYF TGTGCCTCGGGGTCGTCGGGAAACACCATATATTTT
TRBJ1-1 NA NA TRBV6-2/TRBV6-3 CASSYSDINTEAFF TGTGCCAGCAGTTACTCGGACATAAACACTGAAGCTTTCTTT
TRBJ2-5 many TRBD2 TRBV20-1 CSAPGAGSRETQYF TGCAGTGCCCCCGGAGCGGGGAGTAGGGAGACCCAGTACTTC
TRBJ2-5 many NA TRBV7-9 CASSRADTGIRRETQYF TGTGCCAGCAGCCGTGCGGATACCGGGATCCGAAGGGAGACCCAGTACTTC
TRBJ2-7 many NA TRBV20-1 CSALGLSYEQYF TGCAGTGCCTTGGGTCTTTCCTACGAGCAGTACTTC
TRBJ2-1 many NA TRBV6-2/TRBV6-3 CASSYPSNEQFF TGTGCCAGCAGTTACCCCAGCAATGAGCAGTTCTTC
TRBJ2-7 few TRBD2 TRBV27 CASSVFVAGGPRTYEQYF TGTGCCAGCAGTGTATTTGTAGCGGGAGGGCCGAGGACCTACGAGCAGTACTTC
TRBJ2-1 NA NA TRBV11-2 CASSSHQRLSSYNEQFF TGTGCCAGCAGCTCCCACCAGCGCCTAAGCTCCTACAATGAGCAGTTCTTC